This TCR beta chain emerged from a study of CD4 T cells in relation to SARS-CoV-2 and coronaviruses. A word on this clone: The antigen remains undetermined.

This CDR3 is 14 amino acids long. CDR1 and CDR2 from the germline V gene are LGHDT and YNNKEL (reference sequence). Trimming stripped 0 bases from V and 1 base from J, with 6 bases between. Unexposed donor CD4+ T cells date from about 2011-2019, before the COVID-19 pandemic. Study-wide results and caveats: Crossreactive clones expanded significantly less to SARS-CoV-2 than monoreactive clones. No crossreactivity against non-spike viral proteins was tested here. Culture-expanded clones reflect memory recall rather than primary priming during culture.

Deep TCR-beta sequencing used DNA from uncultured naive and memory CD4+ T cells. Using immunoSEQ multiplex PCR, the repertoire was profiled, and TCRdb retains in-frame clones only, with some absent. The repertoire holds about 64,000 clones, with over 90% as singletons. The gene calls are TRBV3-1 (or the pseudogene TRBV3-2) and TRBJ1-1; no clear D gene. The sequencing sample was made of naive CD4+ T cells from PBMCs. Subset: naive CD4+ T cells isolated by negative enrichment. The sequence was collected from a human donor in good health. The CDR3 DNA follows: TGTGCCAGCAGCCAAGAAATAAGGAACACTGAAGCTTTCTTT. Its translation: CASSQEIRNTEAFF.